This T cell receptor (beta chain) was sequenced during a study of identifying expanded T cells in peripheral blood. Profiling relied on immunoSEQ multiplex PCR, and the TCRdb table lists in-frame clones only, not all of them. The sample carries approximately 90,000 clones, 88% recorded once. Notes on the study in general: Technical replicates showed around 1.3 changed clones; roughly two weeks roughly 18; four weeks 19. Variance in clone template counts between approximately two-week samples significantly increased with total template count across all healthy donors.

Collection occurred without any documented infections or immune events in donors. The CDR3 has 13 amino acids. Looked up from germline, CDR1 is WNHNN and CDR2 is SYGVQD (reference sequence). V lost 3 bases and J lost 6; bases outside the gene matches: 4. To note about this clone: Its antigen is as yet unknown.

The clonotype comes from a person between 18 and 70 years old in good health. Sequenced sample: blood. This chain joins TRBV10-1 and TRBJ2-7; 8 bases line up with TRBD2. CDR3 amino acids: CASSESGGLEQYF. CDR3 DNA sequence: TGCGCCAGCAGTGAATCGGGAGGGCTCGAGCAGTACTTC.